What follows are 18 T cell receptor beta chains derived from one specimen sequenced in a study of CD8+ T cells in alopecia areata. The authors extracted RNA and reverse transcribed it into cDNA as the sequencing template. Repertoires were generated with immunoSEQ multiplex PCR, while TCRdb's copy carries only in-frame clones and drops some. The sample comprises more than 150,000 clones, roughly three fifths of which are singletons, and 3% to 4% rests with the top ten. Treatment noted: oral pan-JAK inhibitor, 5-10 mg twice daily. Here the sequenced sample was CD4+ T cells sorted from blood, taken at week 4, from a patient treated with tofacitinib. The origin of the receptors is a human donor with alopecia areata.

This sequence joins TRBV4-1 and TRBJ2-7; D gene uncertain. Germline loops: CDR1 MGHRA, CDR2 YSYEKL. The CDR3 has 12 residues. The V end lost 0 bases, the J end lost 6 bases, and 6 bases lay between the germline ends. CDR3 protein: CASSQDRSEQYF. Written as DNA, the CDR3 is TGCGCCAGCAGCCAAGACAGATCCGAGCAGTACTTC.

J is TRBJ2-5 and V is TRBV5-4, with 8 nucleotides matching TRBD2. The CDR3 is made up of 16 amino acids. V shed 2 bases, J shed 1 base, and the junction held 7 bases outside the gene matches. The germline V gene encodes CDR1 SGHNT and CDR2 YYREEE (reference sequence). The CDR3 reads CASSFKRGTTQETQYF. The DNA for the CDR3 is TGTGCCAGCAGCTTTAAGCGGGGGACCACCCAAGAGACCCAGTACTTC.

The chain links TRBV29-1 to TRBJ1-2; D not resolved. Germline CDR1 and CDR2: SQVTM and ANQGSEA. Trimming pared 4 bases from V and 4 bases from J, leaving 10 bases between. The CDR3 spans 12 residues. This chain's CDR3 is CSVGPRIYGYTF. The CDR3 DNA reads TGCAGCGTTGGCCCCCGAATCTATGGCTACACCTTC.

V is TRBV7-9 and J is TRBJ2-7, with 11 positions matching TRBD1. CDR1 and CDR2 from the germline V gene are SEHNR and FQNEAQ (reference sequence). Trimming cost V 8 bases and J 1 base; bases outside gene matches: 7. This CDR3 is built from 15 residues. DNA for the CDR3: TGTGCCAGCGGGGACAGGGGGAAAAAATCCTACGAGCAGTACTTC. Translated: CASGDRGKKSYEQYF.

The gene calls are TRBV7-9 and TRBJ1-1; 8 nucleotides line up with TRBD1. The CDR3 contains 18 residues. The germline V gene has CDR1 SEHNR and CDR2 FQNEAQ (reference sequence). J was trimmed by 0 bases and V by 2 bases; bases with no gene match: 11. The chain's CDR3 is CASSLRGTGLSMNTEAFF. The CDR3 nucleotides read TGTGCCAGCAGCTTAAGGGGGACAGGACTCTCGATGAACACTGAAGCTTTCTTT.

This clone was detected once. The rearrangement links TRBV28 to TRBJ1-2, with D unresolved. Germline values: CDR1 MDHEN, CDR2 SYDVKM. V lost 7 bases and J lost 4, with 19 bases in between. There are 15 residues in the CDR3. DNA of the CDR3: TGTGCCAGCACCTCCGAGGGCAGGAGTCGCTATGGCTACACCTTC. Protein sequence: CASTSEGRSRYGYTF.

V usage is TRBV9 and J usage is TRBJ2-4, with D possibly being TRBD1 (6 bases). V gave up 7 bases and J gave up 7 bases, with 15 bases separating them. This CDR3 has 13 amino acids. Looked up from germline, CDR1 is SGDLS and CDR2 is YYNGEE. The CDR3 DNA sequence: TGTGCCAGCGTCGAAGAGGGGGAGAACATTCAGTACTTC. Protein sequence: CASVEEGENIQYF.

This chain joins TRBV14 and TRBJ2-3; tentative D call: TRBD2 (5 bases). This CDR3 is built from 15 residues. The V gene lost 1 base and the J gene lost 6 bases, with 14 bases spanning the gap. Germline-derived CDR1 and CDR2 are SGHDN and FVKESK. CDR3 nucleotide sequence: TGTGCCAGCAGCCAAGTTGGGCTAGCTTACGATACGCAGTATTTT. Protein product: CASSQVGLAYDTQYF.

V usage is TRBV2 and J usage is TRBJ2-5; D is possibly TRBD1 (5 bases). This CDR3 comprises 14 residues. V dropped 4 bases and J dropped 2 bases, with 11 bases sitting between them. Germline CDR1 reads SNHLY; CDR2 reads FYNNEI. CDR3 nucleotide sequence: TGTGCCAGCAGTGGGTGGACACTACAAGAGACCCAGTACTTC. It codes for CASSGWTLQETQYF.

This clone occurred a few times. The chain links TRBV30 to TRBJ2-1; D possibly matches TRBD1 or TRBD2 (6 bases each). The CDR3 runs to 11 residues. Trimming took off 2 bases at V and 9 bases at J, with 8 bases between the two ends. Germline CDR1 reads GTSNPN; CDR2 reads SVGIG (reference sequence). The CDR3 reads CAWSWGAEQFF. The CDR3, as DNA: TGTGCCTGGAGTTGGGGGGCTGAGCAGTTCTTC.

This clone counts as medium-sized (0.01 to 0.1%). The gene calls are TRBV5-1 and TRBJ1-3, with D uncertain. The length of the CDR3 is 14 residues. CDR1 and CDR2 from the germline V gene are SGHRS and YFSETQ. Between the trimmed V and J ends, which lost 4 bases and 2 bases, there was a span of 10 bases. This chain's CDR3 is CASSLTNTGNTIYF. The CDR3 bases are TGCGCCAGCAGCCTGACCAATACTGGAAACACCATATATTTT.

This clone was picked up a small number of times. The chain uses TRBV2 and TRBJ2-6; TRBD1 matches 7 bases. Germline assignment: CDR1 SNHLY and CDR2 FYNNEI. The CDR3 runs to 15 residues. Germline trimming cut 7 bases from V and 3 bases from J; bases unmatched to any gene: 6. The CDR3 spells CASNPTGVGANVLTF. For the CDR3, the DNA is TGTGCCAGCAATCCAACAGGGGTTGGGGCCAACGTCCTGACTTTC.

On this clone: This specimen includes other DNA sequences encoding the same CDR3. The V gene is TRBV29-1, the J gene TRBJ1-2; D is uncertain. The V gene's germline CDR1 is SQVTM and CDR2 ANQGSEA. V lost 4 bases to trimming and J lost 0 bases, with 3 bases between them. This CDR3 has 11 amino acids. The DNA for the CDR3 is TGCAGCGTTGCCGCTAACTATGGCTACACCTTC. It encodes CSVAANYGYTF.

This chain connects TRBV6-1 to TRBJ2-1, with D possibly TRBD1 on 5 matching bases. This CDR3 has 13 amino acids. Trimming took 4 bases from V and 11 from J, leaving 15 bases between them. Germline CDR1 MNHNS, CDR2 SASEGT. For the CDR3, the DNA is TGTGCCAGCAGTGCGGGCAGGGTGGTCCAGCAGTTCTTC. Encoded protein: CASSAGRVVQQFF.

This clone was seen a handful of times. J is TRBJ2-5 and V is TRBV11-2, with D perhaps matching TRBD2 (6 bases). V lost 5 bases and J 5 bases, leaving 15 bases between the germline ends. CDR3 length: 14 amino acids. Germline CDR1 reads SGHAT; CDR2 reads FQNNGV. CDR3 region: CASSHSSREETQYF. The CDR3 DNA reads TGTGCCAGCAGCCATTCTAGCCGGGAGGAGACCCAGTACTTC.

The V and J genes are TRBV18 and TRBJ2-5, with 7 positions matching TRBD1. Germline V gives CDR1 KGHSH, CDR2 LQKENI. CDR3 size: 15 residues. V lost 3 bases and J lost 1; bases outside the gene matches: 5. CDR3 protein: CASSPRQGPQETQYF. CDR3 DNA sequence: TGTGCCAGCTCACCTCGACAGGGACCCCAAGAGACCCAGTACTTC.

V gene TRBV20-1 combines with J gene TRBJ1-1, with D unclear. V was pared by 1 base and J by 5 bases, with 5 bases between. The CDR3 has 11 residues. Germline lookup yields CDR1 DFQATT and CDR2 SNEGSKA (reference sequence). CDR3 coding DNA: TGCAGTGCTAGAGTACGGACTGAAGCTTTCTTT. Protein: CSARVRTEAFF.

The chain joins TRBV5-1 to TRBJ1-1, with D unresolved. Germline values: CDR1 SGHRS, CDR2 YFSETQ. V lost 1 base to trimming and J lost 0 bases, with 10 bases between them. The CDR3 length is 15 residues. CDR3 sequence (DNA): TGCGCCAGCAGCTTGTCGGCAGCCATGAACACTGAAGCTTTCTTT. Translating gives CASSLSAAMNTEAFF.